The source of this T cell receptor beta chain is a study of cytotoxic CD8 clonotypes in ibrutinib-treated CLL. Profiling relied on immunoSEQ multiplex PCR, and the TCRdb table lists in-frame clones only, not all of them. The sample contains 42,000 or so clones, approximately 67% of which appear only once. Source: PBMCs, taken at disease progression, from a patient treated with ibrutinib. The TCR originated in a human donor with chronic lymphocytic leukemia.

The CDR3 nucleotides are TGTGCCAGCAGCTTAGAAATCGCTGGGGGCAAAAACATTCAGTACTTC. Translating gives CASSLEIAGGKNIQYF. The rearrangement joins TRBV11-2 to TRBJ2-4; D may match TRBD1 or TRBD2 (5 bases each). V shed 0 bases and J shed 3 bases, with 12 bases lying between them. Germline loops: CDR1 SGHAT, CDR2 FQNNGV. This CDR3 comprises 16 residues.